A selection of T cell receptor beta chains follows, all from one sample in a study of metastatic and nonmetastatic thyroid tumors. Using MiXCR, TCRdb re-called clones from the PCR reads. The table shows about 33,000 clones, with approximately 17% occurring only once. The sequenced sample consisted of blood. The receptor source for this set is a female donor with papillary thyroid cancer or a benign thyroid nodule (not recorded which). Some clones in this sample may be carry-over from other donors' samples. Both conserved end residues are part of each CDR3. A D gene is named only where the DNA matches it firmly. Clone size is given for some rows only: seen once, a few or many times, or a class if the clone is expanded.

CDR3 DNA: TGCAGTGCTAGAAACGGATACGAGGAGACCCAGTACTTC
CDR3 protein: CSARNGYEETQYF
J gene: TRBJ2-5
V gene: TRBV20-1
D gene: NA
clone size: many

CDR3 DNA: TGTGCCACCATCGACCCCCCCAGGGGCAGGTGGAGGTTTGACGAGCAGTACTTC
CDR3 protein: CATIDPPRGRWRFDEQYF
J gene: TRBJ2-7
V gene: TRBV15
D gene: NA
clone size: NA

CDR3 DNA: TGCAGTGCTCCCGGACAGGGCGAATACTATGGCTACACCTTC
CDR3 protein: CSAPGQGEYYGYTF
J gene: TRBJ1-2
V gene: TRBV20-1
D gene: TRBD1
clone size: many

CDR3 DNA: TGCAGTACCCTTAGGAGGACTGAAGCTTTCTTT
CDR3 protein: CSTLRRTEAFF
J gene: TRBJ1-1
V gene: TRBV20-1
D gene: NA
clone size: many

CDR3 DNA: TGTGCCAGTACAATAGGGGGGATCTACGAGCAGTACTTC
CDR3 protein: CASTIGGIYEQYF
J gene: TRBJ2-7
V gene: TRBV6-1
D gene: NA
clone size: medium-sized

CDR3 DNA: TGTGCCAGCAGCCCCGAACCAGGGGGGGCGGTAGTCGATACGCAGTATTTT
CDR3 protein: CASSPEPGGAVVDTQYF
J gene: TRBJ2-3
V gene: TRBV9
D gene: NA
clone size: many

CDR3 DNA: TGTGCCTGGAGACTGGGCGGGAGTCGGGGATGGCAGTTCTTC
CDR3 protein: CAWRLGGSRGWQFF
J gene: TRBJ2-1
V gene: TRBV30
D gene: TRBD2
clone size: many

CDR3 DNA: TGTGCCAGCATCCTCCAGACTAGCGTGGGGGGCGGGGAGCTGTTTTTT
CDR3 protein: CASILQTSVGGGELFF
J gene: TRBJ2-2
V gene: TRBV11-2
D gene: TRBD2
clone size: NA

CDR3 DNA: TGTGCCAGCAGTTTAATTTCGGGGAGCGAGCAGTACTTC
CDR3 protein: CASSLISGSEQYF
J gene: TRBJ2-7
V gene: TRBV27
D gene: NA
clone size: many

CDR3 DNA: TGTGCCTGGAGTGTCCCATGGACCGTGACTCATTCACCCCTCCACTTT
CDR3 protein: CAWSVPWTVTHSPLHF
J gene: TRBJ1-6
V gene: TRBV30
D gene: NA
clone size: few

CDR3 DNA: TGTGCCAGCAGCTTAGGAGGTGGACGGACAGGGGAATATGGCTACACCTTC
CDR3 protein: CASSLGGGRTGEYGYTF
J gene: TRBJ1-2
V gene: TRBV11-2
D gene: TRBD1
clone size: once

CDR3 DNA: TGTGCCAGCAGTGCATTGTGGACAGGGAACTATGGCTACACCTTC
CDR3 protein: CASSALWTGNYGYTF
J gene: TRBJ1-2
V gene: TRBV12-3/TRBV12-4
D gene: TRBD1
clone size: many

CDR3 DNA: TGTGCCAGCTTCTCGACAGGGAACACTGAAGCTTTCTTT
CDR3 protein: CASFSTGNTEAFF
J gene: TRBJ1-1
V gene: TRBV6-1
D gene: NA
clone size: few

CDR3 DNA: TGTGCCAGCAGTCCCCGCTTACAGGGGTCCGGGGAGCTGTTTTTT
CDR3 protein: CASSPRLQGSGELFF
J gene: TRBJ2-2
V gene: TRBV12-3/TRBV12-4
D gene: TRBD1
clone size: many

CDR3 DNA: TGCAGTAGTCAGGGATCCGGGGCCAACGTCCTGACTTTC
CDR3 protein: CSSQGSGANVLTF
J gene: TRBJ2-6
V gene: TRBV20-1
D gene: NA
clone size: medium-sized

CDR3 DNA: TGCGCCAGCAGCTCGACAGTTAGCACAGATACGCAGTATTTT
CDR3 protein: CASSSTVSTDTQYF
J gene: TRBJ2-3
V gene: TRBV5-1
D gene: NA
clone size: many

CDR3 DNA: TGCGCCAGCAGCTTGGTGGGTGGTAGCTCCTACGAGCAGTACTTC
CDR3 protein: CASSLVGGSSYEQYF
J gene: TRBJ2-7
V gene: TRBV5-1
D gene: NA
clone size: once

CDR3 DNA: TGTGCCAGCAGCCGGGGGGGGGGGAGCGGAAACACCATATATTTT
CDR3 protein: CASSRGGGSGNTIYF
J gene: TRBJ1-3
V gene: TRBV28
D gene: NA
clone size: many

CDR3 DNA: TGTGCCAGCTCCCGACAACCAGATACCGGGGAGCTGTTTTTT
CDR3 protein: CASSRQPDTGELFF
J gene: TRBJ2-2
V gene: TRBV11-2
D gene: NA
clone size: many

CDR3 DNA: TGTGCCAGCAGTGAAATTCTACTAGCGGGAGGCAATGAGCAGTTCTTC
CDR3 protein: CASSEILLAGGNEQFF
J gene: TRBJ2-1
V gene: TRBV6-1
D gene: TRBD2
clone size: many

CDR3 DNA: TGCGCCAGCAGCCAAGAGGGACTCCCCCTCGGGGGCTACACCTTC
CDR3 protein: CASSQEGLPLGGYTF
J gene: TRBJ1-2
V gene: TRBV4-1
D gene: NA
clone size: many

CDR3 DNA: TGTGCCTGGACTCGAACCGGGACTATCTACAATGAGCAGTTCTTC
CDR3 protein: CAWTRTGTIYNEQFF
J gene: TRBJ2-1
V gene: TRBV30
D gene: TRBD2
clone size: many

CDR3 DNA: TGTGCCAGCATTTCCCCCCTGAGCGGGAGCGTCGGAGGAGAGCAGTACTTC
CDR3 protein: CASISPLSGSVGGEQYF
J gene: TRBJ2-7
V gene: TRBV6-1
D gene: TRBD2
clone size: medium-sized

CDR3 DNA: TGTGCCAGCAGCCAAGGGACAGGGGCTGGAAACACCATATATTTT
CDR3 protein: CASSQGTGAGNTIYF
J gene: TRBJ1-3
V gene: TRBV16
D gene: TRBD1
clone size: many